The 12 T cell receptor beta chains presented below share a single source sample, sequenced in a study of PD-L1 blockade in urothelial cancer. The time point is: pretreatment peripheral blood. The repertoire was sequenced with immunoSEQ multiplex PCR; TCRdb's copy has only in-frame clones and lacks some. The table shows 85,000 to 95,000 clones, with nearly 90% occurring only once. The source material was PBMCs, sampled around atezolizumab (anti-PD-L1) treatment. The receptors were gathered from a man aged 55 to 70 with urothelial cancer.

The chain is built from TRBV7-9 and TRBJ1-4; the D is unclear. The CDR3 runs 12 residues. CDR1 and CDR2 from the germline V gene are SEHNR and FQNEAQ (reference sequence). V shed 2 bases and J shed 10 bases, with 8 bases lying between them. CDR3 region: CASSLNSGKLFF. The CDR3, as DNA: TGTGCCAGCAGCTTAAACTCAGGAAAACTGTTTTTT.

This sequence joins TRBV6-1 and TRBJ2-2, with D uncertain. Germline V gene data show CDR1 as MNHNS and CDR2 as SASEGT. The CDR3 runs 12 residues. CDR3 loop: CETHRTTGELFF. The CDR3, as DNA: TGTGAAACGCACAGAACCACCGGGGAGCTGTTTTTT.

This clone was counted only a few times. This chain joins TRBV29-1 and TRBJ2-7; TRBD1 aligns across 12 bases. V lost 7 bases, J lost 7 bases, and 8 bases stayed unmatched. Germline V CDR1 and CDR2: SQVTM, ANQGSEA. The length of the CDR3 is 13 residues. The CDR3 reads CSGGGQGATEQYF. The DNA for the CDR3 is TGCAGCGGCGGGGGACAGGGGGCGACTGAGCAGTACTTC.

V is TRBV5-1 and J is TRBJ2-6; possible D gene TRBD1, 5 bases. The germline V gene encodes CDR1 SGHRS and CDR2 YFSETQ. The ends were cut back, 6 bases at V and 2 bases at J, with 9 bases in the middle. This CDR3 contains 14 residues. CDR3 sequence (DNA): TGCGCCAGCACCTCAGGGCCTGGGGCCAACGTCCTGACTTTC. Translating gives CASTSGPGANVLTF.

The rearrangement uses TRBV5-1 and TRBJ2-5; 11 nucleotides match TRBD2. V was pared by 0 bases and J by 5 bases, with 6 bases of the junction left unmatched. The CDR3 is 16 amino acids. Germline V gives CDR1 SGHRS, CDR2 YFSETQ. The CDR3 region has the DNA TGCGCCAGCAGCTTGGGTCTAGCGGGAGGATTGGAGACCCAGTACTTC. Amino acid sequence: CASSLGLAGGLETQYF.

The gene calls are TRBV27 and TRBJ1-6; no clear D gene. The CDR3 is 14 residues long. From germline, CDR1 is MNHEY and CDR2 SMNVEV (reference sequence). V was clipped by 6 bases and J by 6 bases, with 12 bases between them. The CDR3 loop is CASRKGGPNSPLHF. The CDR3 region has the DNA TGTGCCAGCAGGAAAGGAGGTCCTAATTCACCCCTCCACTTT.

This clone was detected a few times. The chain links TRBV7-9 to TRBJ1-1; no firm D call. The V end was cut by 7 bases, the J end by 0 bases, with 9 bases between. Looked up from germline, CDR1 is SEHNR and CDR2 is FQNEAQ (reference sequence). The CDR3 sequence is 13 residues long. This chain's CDR3 is CASTLGLNTEAFF. Written as DNA, the CDR3 is TGTGCCAGCACCCTAGGCTTGAACACTGAAGCTTTCTTT.

The chain is built from TRBV11-2 and TRBJ2-5, with a weak D call TRBD2 (6 bases). CDR1 SGHAT and CDR2 FQNNGV come from the germline V gene. V was shortened by 4 bases and J by 4 bases, with 13 bases between the two germline ends. The CDR3 loop spans 14 amino acids. The CDR3 sequence: CASSSRDFLETQYF. The CDR3 DNA reads as TGTGCCAGCAGCTCTCGGGACTTTTTAGAGACCCAGTACTTC. The full variable domain, its missing parts supplied by reference TRBV11-2 and TRBJ2-5, is EAGVAQSPRYKIIEKRQSVAFWCNPISGHATLYWYQQILGQGPKLLIQFQNNGVVDDSQLPKDRFSAERLKGVDSTLKIQPAKLEDSAVYLCASSSRDFLETQYFGPGTRLLVL.

This sequence joins TRBV7-9 and TRBJ1-1; D remains ambiguous. CDR1 is SEHNR, CDR2 FQNEAQ, per germline (reference sequence). The CDR3 is 13 residues long. Trimming took 7 bases from V and 3 from J, leaving 12 bases between them. CDR3 nucleotide sequence: TGTGCCAGCACCCGGACGGGAGACACTGAAGCTTTCTTT. Residues: CASTRTGDTEAFF.

This chain connects TRBV6-1 to TRBJ1-1; TRBD1 is a possible D gene (6 bases). The CDR3 has 14 residues. Germline V gene lookup returns CDR1 MNHNS and CDR2 SASEGT. Trimming took 0 bases from V and 6 from J, leaving 11 bases between them. The CDR3 region has the DNA TGTGCCAGCAGTGAAGCGGGGACAATCGCTGAAGCTTTCTTT. Translating it yields CASSEAGTIAEAFF.

This clone was seen a few times. The gene calls are TRBV11-2 and TRBJ2-2; 13 nucleotides agree with TRBD2. V was pared by 5 bases and J by 5 bases, with 2 bases of the junction left unmatched. CDR1 is SGHAT, CDR2 FQNNGV, per germline. The CDR3 consists of 15 residues. The CDR3 DNA sequence: TGTGCCAGCAGCCGACTAGCGGGGGGAACCGGGGAGCTGTTTTTT. Protein: CASSRLAGGTGELFF.

The chain carries TRBV6-1 and TRBJ1-4; D perhaps matches TRBD1 (5 bases). Germline CDR1 is MNHNS and CDR2 is SASEGT. With 3 bases removed from V and 8 bases from J, the gap between germline ends came to 19 bases. This CDR3 spans 16 amino acids. The CDR3 here is CASSDNLRQPREKLFF. CDR3 nucleotides: TGTGCCAGCAGTGATAATTTAAGACAGCCCCGCGAAAAACTGTTTTTT.